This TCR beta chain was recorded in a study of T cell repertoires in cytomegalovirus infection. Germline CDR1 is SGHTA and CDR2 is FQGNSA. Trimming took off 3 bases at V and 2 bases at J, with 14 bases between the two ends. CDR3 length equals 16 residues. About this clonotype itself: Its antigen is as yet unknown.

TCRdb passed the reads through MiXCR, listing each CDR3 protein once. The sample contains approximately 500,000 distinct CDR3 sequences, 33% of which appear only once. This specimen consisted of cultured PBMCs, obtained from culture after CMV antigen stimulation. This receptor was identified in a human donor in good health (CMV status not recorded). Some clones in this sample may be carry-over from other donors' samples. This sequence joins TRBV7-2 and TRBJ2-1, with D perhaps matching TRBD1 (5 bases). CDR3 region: CASSFLQGRAYNEQFF. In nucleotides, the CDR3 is TGTGCCAGCAGCTTTCTCCAGGGCAGGGCCTACAATGAGCAGTTCTTC.